This record covers a single TCR beta chain. The sample originates from a study of T cell responses to AZD1222 COVID-19 vaccine. Sequencing was performed with immunoSEQ multiplex PCR; in TCRdb, only in-frame clones are kept and a portion is missing. This repertoire shows about 86,000 clones, roughly 86% found once; its top ten account for 6.9%. Germline V CDR1 and CDR2: MDHEN, SYDVKM. The CDR3 sequence is 15 residues long. V lost 6 bases to trimming and J lost 2 bases, with 15 bases between them. J is TRBJ2-3 and V is TRBV28; a weak D match, TRBD1 (6 bases). The sequence was obtained from an adult who received the AZD1222 COVID-19 vaccine. The starting material was peripheral blood, obtained 28 days after the second AZD1222 dose. The CDR3 is CASRSPDSHTDTQYF. The CDR3 nucleotides read TGTGCCAGCAGGAGTCCGGACAGCCACACAGATACGCAGTATTTT.